This T cell receptor (beta chain) emerged from a study of early T cells in non-severe SARS-CoV-2 infection (dated by TCRdb to 2020 to 2023). Study-level background: Bulk RNA from unsorted whole blood was used for TCR sequencing, so alpha and beta chains could not be paired. Beyond this particular receptor, the publication reports: VDJdb matching was skewed toward anti-spike CD8 responses, so virus-specific expansions were likely underestimated and private and CD4 specificities were missed.

Set within a cohort of healthcare workers in London, UK, this nested case-control study involved weekly PCR testing of nasopharyngeal swabs along with blood sampling. Between 23 and 31 March 2020, the week of the UK lockdown, healthcare workers were enrolled and then followed up weekly for as long as 16 weeks. This clonotype was counted at least ten times. Its antigen is currently not known. Per-base qualities were not stored, and no clone one base away is much larger. Per the germline V gene, MDHEN is the CDR1 and SYDVKM is the CDR2. The CDR3 contains 15 residues, cysteine and phenylalanine counted. The read is trimmed to its CDR3 DNA, 45 bases read in frame from base 1. Trimming accounts for 4 bases at V and 2 bases at J, while the number of junction bases matched to no gene is 7. Library preparation used 5' RACE. The sequencing machine was a NextSeq 500. Unique molecular identifiers were attached to individual cDNA molecules in the TCR library protocol so that sequencing error and PCR bias could be corrected. Both TCR alpha and beta chains were sequenced, and tight co-correlation was observed between alpha and beta sequence abundances in each sample. In the authors' own workflow: Decombinator V4 was used to annotate TCR sequences for V gene, J gene and CDR3. TCRs were defined as expanded if a significant change between any two time points was detected under a Poisson model with p below 0.0001. TCR abundances were normalised to the total number of TCRs sequenced in each sample and reported as counts per million. TRAV1-2 paired with TRAJ12, TRAJ20 or TRAJ33 defined MAIT TCRs, while TRAV10 paired with TRAJ18 defined iNKT TCRs. A search of VDJdb, accessed on 1 November 2021, was run for TCRs annotated to CMV, EBV and SARS-CoV-2, with TCRs annotated for multiple antigens excluded. In TCRdb, the public reads were trimmed at Q25 with fastp and aligned with MiXCR, with productive beta chains retained. Rows merge per CDR3 protein into single entries with the most common DNA and genes. TCRdb, rather than the study authors, made the V and J calls. Counted in this sample were roughly 69,000 distinct CDR3 sequences; approximately 11% of them appeared once. Around 16% of the sample is held by the ten biggest clonotypes.

The TCR sequence derives from an adult who was a healthcare worker with PCR-confirmed SARS-CoV-2 infection or an uninfected control (not recorded which). Here the chain combines TRBV28 and TRBJ2-5; TRBD1 matches 7 bases in the middle. The sample was whole blood, taken at baseline. The base sequence is TGTGCCAGCAGTTCACAGACAGGGAGACAAGAGACCCAGTACTTC. It codes for CASSSQTGRQETQYF.